Listed below are T cell receptor beta chains from one sample, sequenced in a study of blood T cell repertoires in COVID-19. TCRdb's table, derived via immunoSEQ multiplex PCR, lists solely in-frame clones and lacks some. The sample includes about 430,000 clones, roughly 88% of them seen just once. The specimen was PBMCs or T cells enriched from blood (not recorded which). These receptors were taken from a woman in her 30s with acute COVID-19. The CDR3 runs from the conserved cysteine through the conserved F or W. The order of the fields is clone size, J gene, D gene, V gene, CDR3 DNA, CDR3 protein. D genes are given only for firm matches. Rows give clone size only sometimes, using once, few, many, or a class for an expanded clone.

>few|TRBJ2-7|-|TRBV15
TGTGCCACCAGCAGAGATTACACCACCTCCTACGAGCAGTACTTC
CATSRDYTTSYEQYF
>-|TRBJ2-2|-|TRBV12-3/TRBV12-4
TGTGCCAGCACCTCTCGGGATACCGGGGAGCTGTTTTTT
CASTSRDTGELFF
>-|TRBJ2-1|-|TRBV11-2
TGTGCCAGCAGCTTAGATGACAGCCCTAGGGATGAGCAGTTCTTC
CASSLDDSPRDEQFF
>-|TRBJ1-1|-|TRBV18
TGTGCCAGCTCACCATCATACGGGACTGAAGCTTTCTTT
CASSPSYGTEAFF
>-|TRBJ1-3|-|TRBV19
TGTGCCAGTAGTATTGAACTCGGCGCGACCGGAGCTGGAAACACCATATATTTT
CASSIELGATGAGNTIYF
>-|TRBJ2-3|TRBD2|TRBV7-8
TGTGCCAGCAGCTATAGAGGACTAGCGGGGAACACAGATACGCAGTATTTT
CASSYRGLAGNTDTQYF
>-|TRBJ1-5|-|TRBV6-5
TGTGCCAGCAGGCCCGTGGGGAAAGGGGATCAGCCCCAGCATTTT
CASRPVGKGDQPQHF
>-|TRBJ1-4|-|TRBV15
TGTGCCACCAGCAGACTTCCGGGGGCAACTAATGAAAAACTGTTTTTT
CATSRLPGATNEKLFF
>-|TRBJ2-3|TRBD2|TRBV2
TGTGCCAGCAGTGAGGCGGCGGGGGGGCGAGGTAGGGATACGCAGTATTTT
CASSEAAGGRGRDTQYF
>-|TRBJ2-1|-|TRBV27
TGTGCCAGCAGTTTAGGAGTTAATGAGCAGTTCTTC
CASSLGVNEQFF
>-|TRBJ1-5|-|TRBV5-8
TGTGCCAGCAGCTTGGGAGTGGCGGGGGGCACGGGCAATCAGCCCCAGCATTTT
CASSLGVAGGTGNQPQHF
>few|TRBJ1-1|-|TRBV5-1
TGCGCCAGCAGCTGGCGGGGGCTTGAAGGGACTGAAGCTTTCTTT
CASSWRGLEGTEAFF
>-|TRBJ1-1|-|TRBV7-8
TGTGCCAGCAGCCTGGGACAGAACACTGAAGCTTTCTTT
CASSLGQNTEAFF
>-|TRBJ2-7|-|TRBV19
TGTGCCAGTAGTATGCAGGTCTCCTACGAGCAGTACTTC
CASSMQVSYEQYF
>few|TRBJ2-7|TRBD1|TRBV10-2
TGCGCCAGCCGGCCGGGACAGAACTCCTACGAGCAGTACTTC
CASRPGQNSYEQYF
>few|TRBJ2-2|-|TRBV30
TGTGCCTGGGGGGCAGCCGGGGAGCTGTTTTTT
CAWGAAGELFF
>-|TRBJ1-6|TRBD1|TRBV18
TGTGCCAGCTCACCACCGGGGACAGTAGGTTCTTCACCCCTCCACTTT
CASSPPGTVGSSPLHF
>-|TRBJ1-6|-|TRBV11-1
TGTGCCAGCAGCCGGGACATTAATTCACCCCTCCACTTT
CASSRDINSPLHF
>-|TRBJ2-5|-|TRBV4-1
TGCGCCAGCAGTCGTGAACAGGGCCAAGAGACCCAGTACTTC
CASSREQGQETQYF
>-|TRBJ1-1|-|TRBV19
TGTGCCAGTAGTGACGGGCGGGTGGGTGGCACTGAAGCTTTCTTT
CASSDGRVGGTEAFF
>-|TRBJ2-7|TRBD1|TRBV4-1
TGCGCCAGCAGCCGAACCGTACAGGGGGCTCCGGGCGAGCAGTACTTC
CASSRTVQGAPGEQYF
>-|TRBJ2-3|TRBD2|TRBV11-3
TGTGCCAGCAGCCCGCAGGGAGGGGCAGATACGCAGTATTTT
CASSPQGGADTQYF
>-|TRBJ2-2|TRBD1|TRBV19
TGTGCCAGTAGTATGAGGACAGGGGGAGGCACCGGGGAGCTGTTTTTT
CASSMRTGGGTGELFF
>-|TRBJ2-1|-|TRBV19
TGTGCCAGTAGTATGGGGGGGCCTTTGAATGAGCAGTTCTTC
CASSMGGPLNEQFF
>few|TRBJ1-2|TRBD1|TRBV6-5
TGTGCCATCTGCATAGCGACAGGGTGTTTTGATGGCTACACCTTC
CAICIATGCFDGYTF
>-|TRBJ1-6|-|TRBV18
TGTGCCAGCTCACTCGCCAGCTCCTATAATTCACCCCTCCACTTT
CASSLASSYNSPLHF
>-|TRBJ2-7|-|TRBV30
TGTGCCTGGAGTGTGGCCACAGTAGTCCCCGCCATCGAGCAGTACTTC
CAWSVATVVPAIEQYF
>-|TRBJ2-2|TRBD1|TRBV9
TGTGCCAGCAGGGACGGGACAGGGAACACCGGGGAGCTGTTTTTT
CASRDGTGNTGELFF
>-|TRBJ1-1|-|TRBV9
TGTGCCAGCAGCGGAGGGAGGGAGGGGAACACTGAAGCTTTCTTT
CASSGGREGNTEAFF
>-|TRBJ2-7|-|TRBV19
TGTGCCAGTAGTATTACAGGCACCTACGAGCAGTACTTC
CASSITGTYEQYF
>-|TRBJ2-7|TRBD1|TRBV29-1
TGCAGCGTTGAACGACAGGGGTCCCTCGAGCAGTACTTC
CSVERQGSLEQYF